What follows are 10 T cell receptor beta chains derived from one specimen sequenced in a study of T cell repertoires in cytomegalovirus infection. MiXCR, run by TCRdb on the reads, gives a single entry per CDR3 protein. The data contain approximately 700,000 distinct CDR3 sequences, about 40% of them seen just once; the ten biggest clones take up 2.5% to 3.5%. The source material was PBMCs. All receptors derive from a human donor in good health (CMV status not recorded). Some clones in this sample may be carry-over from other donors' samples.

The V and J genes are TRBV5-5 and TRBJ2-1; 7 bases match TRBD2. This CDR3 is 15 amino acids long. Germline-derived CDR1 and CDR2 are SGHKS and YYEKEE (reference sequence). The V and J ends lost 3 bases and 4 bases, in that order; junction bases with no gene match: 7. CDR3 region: CASSWAGDSYNEQFF. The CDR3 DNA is TGTGCCAGCAGCTGGGCGGGGGACTCGTACAATGAGCAGTTCTTC.

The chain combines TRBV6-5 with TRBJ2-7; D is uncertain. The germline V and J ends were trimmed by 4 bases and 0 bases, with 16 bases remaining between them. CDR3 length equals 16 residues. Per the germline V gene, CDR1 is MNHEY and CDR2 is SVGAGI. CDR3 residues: CASSSSRRTRSYEQYF. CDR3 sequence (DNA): TGTGCCAGCAGTTCGTCTCGAAGGACCCGCTCCTACGAGCAGTACTTC.

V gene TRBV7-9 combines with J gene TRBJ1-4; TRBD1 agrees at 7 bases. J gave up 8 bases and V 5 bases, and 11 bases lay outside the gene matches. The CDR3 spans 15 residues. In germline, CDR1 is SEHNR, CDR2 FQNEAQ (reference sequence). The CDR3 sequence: CASSLTGAPGEKLFF. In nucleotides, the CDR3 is TGTGCCAGCAGCCTTACAGGGGCTCCGGGGGAAAAACTGTTTTTT.

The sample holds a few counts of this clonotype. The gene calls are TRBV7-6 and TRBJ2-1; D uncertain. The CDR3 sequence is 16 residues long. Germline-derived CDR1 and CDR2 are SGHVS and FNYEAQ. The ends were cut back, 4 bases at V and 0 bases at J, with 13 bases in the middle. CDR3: CASSSTSRRSYNEQFF. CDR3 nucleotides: TGTGCCAGCAGCTCCACATCTAGACGCTCCTACAATGAGCAGTTCTTC.

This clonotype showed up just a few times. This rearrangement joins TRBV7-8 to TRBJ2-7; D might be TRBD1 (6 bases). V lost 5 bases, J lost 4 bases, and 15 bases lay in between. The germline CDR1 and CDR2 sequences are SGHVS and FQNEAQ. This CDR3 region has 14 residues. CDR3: CASSPTGTTYEQYF. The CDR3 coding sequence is TGTGCCAGCAGCCCTACCGGGACAACTTACGAGCAGTACTTC.

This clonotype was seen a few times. The CDR3 spells CASSIRGQQGQPQHF. Written as DNA, the CDR3 is TGTGCCAGTAGTATACGGGGACAGCAGGGTCAGCCCCAGCATTTT. The chain links TRBV19 to TRBJ1-5; 7 bases match TRBD1. CDR1 is LNHDA and CDR2 is SQIVND in the germline V gene (reference sequence). Unmatched junction bases numbered 7, after V lost 2 bases and J lost 6 bases. CDR3 size: 15 residues.

CDR3 nucleotides: TGTGCCAGCAGTCTAAGCAGTAACACTGAAGCTTTCTTT. It specifies CASSLSSNTEAFF. V usage is TRBV7-8 and J usage is TRBJ1-1; D not resolved. The CDR3 sequence is 13 residues long. CDR1 is SGHVS, CDR2 FQNEAQ, per germline. Trimming left V 6 bases short and J 2 bases short, with 10 bases between. The full variable domain, completed using reference TRBV7-8 and TRBJ1-1, is GAGVSQSPRYKVAKRGQDVALRCDPISGHVSLFWYQQALGQGPEFLTYFQNEAQLDKSGLPSDRFFAERPEGSVSTLKIQRTQQEDSAVYLCASSLSSNTEAFFGQGTRLTVV.

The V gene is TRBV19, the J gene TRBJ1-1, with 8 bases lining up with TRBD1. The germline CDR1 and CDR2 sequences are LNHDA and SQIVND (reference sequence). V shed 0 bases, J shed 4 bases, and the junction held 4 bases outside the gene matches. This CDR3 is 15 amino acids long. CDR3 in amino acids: CASSIEGQGGTEAFF. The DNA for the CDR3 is TGTGCCAGTAGTATAGAAGGACAGGGAGGCACTGAAGCTTTCTTT.

Written as DNA, the CDR3 is TGTGCCAGCAGTTACGGGAGCGCCTACGAGCAGTACTTC. Its translation: CASSYGSAYEQYF. This rearrangement joins TRBV12-3 or TRBV12-4 to TRBJ2-7; D is possibly TRBD2 (6 bases). V gave up 4 bases and J gave up 2 bases, with 9 bases separating them. The CDR3 length is 13 residues.

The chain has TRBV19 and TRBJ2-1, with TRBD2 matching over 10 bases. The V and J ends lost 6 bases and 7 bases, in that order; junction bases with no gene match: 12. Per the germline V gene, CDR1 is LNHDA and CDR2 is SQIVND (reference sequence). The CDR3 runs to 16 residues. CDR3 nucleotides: TGTGCCAGTAGCCGAAAAGCGGGAGGGCCCTCGAATGAGCAGTTCTTC. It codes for CASSRKAGGPSNEQFF.